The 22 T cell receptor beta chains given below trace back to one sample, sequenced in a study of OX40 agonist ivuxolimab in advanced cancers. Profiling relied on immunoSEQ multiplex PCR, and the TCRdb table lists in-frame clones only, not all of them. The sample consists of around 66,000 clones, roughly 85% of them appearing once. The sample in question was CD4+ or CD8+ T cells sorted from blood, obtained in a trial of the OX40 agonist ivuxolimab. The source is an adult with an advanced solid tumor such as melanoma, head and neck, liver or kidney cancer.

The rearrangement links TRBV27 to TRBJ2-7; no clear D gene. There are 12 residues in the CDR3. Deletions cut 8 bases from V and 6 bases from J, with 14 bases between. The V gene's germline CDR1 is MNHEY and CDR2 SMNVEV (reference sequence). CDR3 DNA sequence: TGTGCCAGCCGAAGGAGTCCTGTCGAGCAGTACTTC. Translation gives CASRRSPVEQYF.

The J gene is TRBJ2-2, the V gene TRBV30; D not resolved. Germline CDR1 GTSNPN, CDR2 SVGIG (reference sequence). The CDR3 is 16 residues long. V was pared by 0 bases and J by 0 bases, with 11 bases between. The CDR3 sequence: CAWSVRVSANTGELFF. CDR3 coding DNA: TGTGCCTGGAGTGTACGGGTCAGCGCGAACACCGGGGAGCTGTTTTTT.

CDR3: CASSFGQTYEQYF. In nucleotides, the CDR3 is TGCGCCAGCAGCTTTGGACAGACCTACGAGCAGTACTTC. The J gene is TRBJ2-7, the V gene TRBV5-1; a weak D match, TRBD1 (6 bases). This CDR3 has 13 amino acids. Looked up from germline, CDR1 is SGHRS and CDR2 is YFSETQ. The V end was cut by 2 bases, the J end by 2 bases, with 8 bases between.

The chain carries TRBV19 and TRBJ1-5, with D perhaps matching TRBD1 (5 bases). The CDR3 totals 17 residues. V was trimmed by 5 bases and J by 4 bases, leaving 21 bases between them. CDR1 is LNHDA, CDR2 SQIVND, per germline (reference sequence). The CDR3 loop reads CASSHIRVRGPNQPQHF. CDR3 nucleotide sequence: TGTGCCAGTAGTCATATTAGGGTGAGGGGACCTAATCAGCCCCAGCATTTT.

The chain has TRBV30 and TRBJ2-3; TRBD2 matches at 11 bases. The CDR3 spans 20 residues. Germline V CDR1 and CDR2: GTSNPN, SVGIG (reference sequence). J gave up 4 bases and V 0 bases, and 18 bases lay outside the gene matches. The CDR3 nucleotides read TGTGCCTGGAGTGTTATGGGCTGGGTAGCGGGGGGGCCTCGGGCAGATACGCAGTATTTT. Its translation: CAWSVMGWVAGGPRADTQYF.

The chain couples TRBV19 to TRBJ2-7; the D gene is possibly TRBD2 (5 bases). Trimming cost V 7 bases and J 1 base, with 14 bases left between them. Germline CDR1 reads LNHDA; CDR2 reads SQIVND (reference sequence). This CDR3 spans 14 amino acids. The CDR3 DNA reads TGTGCCAGTACCCCAACCGTAGCGTCCTACGAGCAGTACTTC. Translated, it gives CASTPTVASYEQYF.

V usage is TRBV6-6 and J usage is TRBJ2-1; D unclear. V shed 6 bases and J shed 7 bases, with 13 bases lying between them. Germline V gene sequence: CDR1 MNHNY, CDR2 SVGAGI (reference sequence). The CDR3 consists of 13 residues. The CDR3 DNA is TGTGCCAGCAGCTCCCTTTTGGGGAATGAGCAGTTCTTC. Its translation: CASSSLLGNEQFF.

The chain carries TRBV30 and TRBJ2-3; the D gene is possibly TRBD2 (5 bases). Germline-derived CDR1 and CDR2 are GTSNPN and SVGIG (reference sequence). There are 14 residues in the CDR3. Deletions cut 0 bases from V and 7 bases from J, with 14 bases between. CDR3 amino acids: CAWSVSLAVNTQYF. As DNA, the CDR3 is TGTGCCTGGAGTGTAAGCCTAGCAGTGAATACGCAGTATTTT. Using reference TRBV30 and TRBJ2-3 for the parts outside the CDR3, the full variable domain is SQTIHQWPATLVQPVGSPLSLECTVEGTSNPNLYWYRQAAGRGLQLLFYSVGIGQISSEVPQNLSASRPQDRQFILSSKKLLLSDSGFYLCAWSVSLAVNTQYFGPGTRLTVL.

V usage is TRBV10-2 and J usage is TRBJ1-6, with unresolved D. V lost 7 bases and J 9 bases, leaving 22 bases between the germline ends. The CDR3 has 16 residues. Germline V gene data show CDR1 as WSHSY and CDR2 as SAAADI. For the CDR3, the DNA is TGCGCCAGCACTAGAATCCCTGGCGGTGGCGTTTCACCCCTCCACTTT. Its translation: CASTRIPGGGVSPLHF.

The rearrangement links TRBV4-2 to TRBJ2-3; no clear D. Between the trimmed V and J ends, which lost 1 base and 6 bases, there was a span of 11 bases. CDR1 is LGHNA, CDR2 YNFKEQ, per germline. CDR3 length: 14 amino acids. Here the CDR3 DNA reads TGTGCCAGCAGCCAAGTTCAGTCCGAGGATACGCAGTATTTT. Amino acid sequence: CASSQVQSEDTQYF.

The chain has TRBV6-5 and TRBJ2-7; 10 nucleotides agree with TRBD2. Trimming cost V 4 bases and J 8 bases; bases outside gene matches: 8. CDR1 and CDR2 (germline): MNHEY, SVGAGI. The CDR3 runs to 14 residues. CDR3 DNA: TGTGCCAGCAGTTCTAGCGGGGGTCATGTGCAGCAGTACTTC. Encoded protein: CASSSSGGHVQQYF.

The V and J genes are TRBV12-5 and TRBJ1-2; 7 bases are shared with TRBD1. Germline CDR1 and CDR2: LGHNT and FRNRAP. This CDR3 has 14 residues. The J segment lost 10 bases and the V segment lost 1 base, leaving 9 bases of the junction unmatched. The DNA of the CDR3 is TGTGCTAGTGGTTTGGCGCCCCGGGACAGCTTCTACACCTTC. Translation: CASGLAPRDSFYTF. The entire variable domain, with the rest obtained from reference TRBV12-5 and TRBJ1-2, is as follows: DARVTQTPRHKVTEMGQEVTMRCQPILGHNTVFWYRQTMMQGLELLAYFRNRAPLDDSGMPKDRFSAEMPDATLATLKIQPSEPRDSAVYFCASGLAPRDSFYTFGSGTRLTVV.

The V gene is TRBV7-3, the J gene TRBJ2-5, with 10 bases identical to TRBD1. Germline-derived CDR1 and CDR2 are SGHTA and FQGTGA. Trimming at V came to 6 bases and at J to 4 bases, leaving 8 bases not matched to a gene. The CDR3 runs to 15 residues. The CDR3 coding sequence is TGTGCCAGCAGGAGGACAGGGGGAAGTCGAGAGACCCAGTACTTC. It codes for CASRRTGGSRETQYF.

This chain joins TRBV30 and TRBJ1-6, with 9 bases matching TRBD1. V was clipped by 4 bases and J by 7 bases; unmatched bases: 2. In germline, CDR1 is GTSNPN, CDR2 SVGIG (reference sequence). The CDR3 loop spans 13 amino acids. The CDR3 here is CAWTGQGNSPLHF. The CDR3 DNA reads TGTGCCTGGACGGGACAGGGAAATTCACCCCTCCACTTT. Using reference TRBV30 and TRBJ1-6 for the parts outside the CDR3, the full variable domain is SQTIHQWPATLVQPVGSPLSLECTVEGTSNPNLYWYRQAAGRGLQLLFYSVGIGQISSEVPQNLSASRPQDRQFILSSKKLLLSDSGFYLCAWTGQGNSPLHFGNGTRLTVT.

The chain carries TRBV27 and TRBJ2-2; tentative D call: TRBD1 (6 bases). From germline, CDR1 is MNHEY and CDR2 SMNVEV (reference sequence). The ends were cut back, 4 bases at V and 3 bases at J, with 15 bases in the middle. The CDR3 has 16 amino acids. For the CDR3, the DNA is TGTGCCAGCAGTTCCCTACAGGGTTCGGACACCGGGGAGCTGTTTTTT. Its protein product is CASSSLQGSDTGELFF.

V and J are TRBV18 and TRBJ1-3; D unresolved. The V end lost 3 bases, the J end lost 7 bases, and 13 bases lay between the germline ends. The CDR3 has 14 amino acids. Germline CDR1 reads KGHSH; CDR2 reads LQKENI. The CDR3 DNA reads TGTGCCAGCTCACCGGTTGGGCCGGAGAACACCATATATTTT. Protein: CASSPVGPENTIYF.

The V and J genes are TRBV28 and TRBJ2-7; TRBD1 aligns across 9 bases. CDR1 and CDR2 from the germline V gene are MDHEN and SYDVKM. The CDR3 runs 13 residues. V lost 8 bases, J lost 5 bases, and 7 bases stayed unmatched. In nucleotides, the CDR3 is TGTGCCAGCCGGGGACAGGGTCGGCACGAGCAGTACTTC. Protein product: CASRGQGRHEQYF.

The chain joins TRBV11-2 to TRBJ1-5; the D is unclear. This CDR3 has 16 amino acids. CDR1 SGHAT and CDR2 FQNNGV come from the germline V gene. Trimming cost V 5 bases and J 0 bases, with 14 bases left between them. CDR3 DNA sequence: TGTGCCAGCAGCGCCCGAGACAAATATAGCAATCAGCCCCAGCATTTT. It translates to CASSARDKYSNQPQHF.

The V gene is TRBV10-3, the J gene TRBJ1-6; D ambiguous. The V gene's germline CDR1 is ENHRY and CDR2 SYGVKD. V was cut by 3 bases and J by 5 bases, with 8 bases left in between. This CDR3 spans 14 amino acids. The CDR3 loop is CAISEERNNSPLHF. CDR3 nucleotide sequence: TGTGCCATCAGTGAAGAACGGAATAATTCACCCCTCCACTTT.

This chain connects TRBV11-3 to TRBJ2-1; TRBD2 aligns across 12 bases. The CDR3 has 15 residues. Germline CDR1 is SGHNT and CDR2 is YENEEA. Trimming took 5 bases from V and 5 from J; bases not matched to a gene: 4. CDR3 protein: CASSITSGGNNEQFF. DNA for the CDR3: TGTGCCAGCAGCATTACTAGCGGGGGGAACAATGAGCAGTTCTTC.

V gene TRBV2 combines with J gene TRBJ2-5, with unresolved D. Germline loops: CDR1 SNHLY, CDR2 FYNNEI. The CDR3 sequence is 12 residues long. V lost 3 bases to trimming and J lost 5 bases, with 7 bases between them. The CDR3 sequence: CASSDGRETQYF. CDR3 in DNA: TGTGCCAGCAGTGATGGGCGGGAGACCCAGTACTTC.

For the CDR3, the DNA is TGTGCCAGCAGCCTGGCCGGGCTACCCCTCCACTTT. Encoded protein: CASSLAGLPLHF. This chain joins TRBV11-2 and TRBJ1-6; D unresolved. CDR1 is SGHAT and CDR2 is FQNNGV in the germline V gene. This CDR3 has 12 amino acids. Trimming removed 5 bases from V and 12 bases from J, with 11 bases in between. The whole variable domain, filled in from reference TRBV11-2 and TRBJ1-6, reads EAGVAQSPRYKIIEKRQSVAFWCNPISGHATLYWYQQILGQGPKLLIQFQNNGVVDDSQLPKDRFSAERLKGVDSTLKIQPAKLEDSAVYLCASSLAGLPLHFGNGTRLTVT.